This T cell receptor beta chain is drawn from a study of blood T cell repertoires in COVID-19. The wider study: COVID-19 samples, acute and convalescent, were from the United States, Italy and Spain. T cells, B-cell-depleted T cells, or PBMCs supplied cDNA or gDNA.

V gave up 3 bases and J gave up 4 bases; unmatched junction bases: 4. This CDR3 spans 15 amino acids. Germline V gene data show CDR1 as LNHDA and CDR2 as SQIVND (reference sequence). In the authors' methods: Estimated nucleated cell counts came from reference gene primer amplification. The protocol was immunoSEQ multiplex PCR, while the TCRdb copy is restricted to in-frame clones and leaves out a portion. Clone size and V and J calls were adopted from that table, with D and trimming inferred from the DNA. The sample yields 52,000 or so clones, roughly 86% seen once. This sequence was found in a man aged 55-75 years with active COVID-19. The chain couples TRBV19 to TRBJ2-5; 11 bases match TRBD2. Sample: peripheral blood. As DNA, the CDR3 is TGTGCCAGTAGTATTTGGCTAGCGGGAGGAGAGACCCAGTACTTC. It codes for CASSIWLAGGETQYF. Using reference TRBV19 and TRBJ2-5 for the parts outside the CDR3, the full variable domain is DGGITQSPKYLFRKEGQNVTLSCEQNLNHDAMYWYRQDPGQGLRLIYYSQIVNDFQKGDIAEGYSVSREKKESFPLTVTSAQKNPTAFYLCASSIWLAGGETQYFGPGTRLLVL.